What follows describes a single TCR beta chain. This receptor's antigen is unknown. Base qualities were left out, and no much larger clone turns up one base away. CDR1 is given as KGHSH and CDR2 as LQKENI, both from the germline V gene. Including the terminal cysteine and phenylalanine, the CDR3 comprises 13 residues. The kept DNA is CDR3 alone, 39 bases in frame from the first base. Unmatched junction bases come to 2, with V trimmed by 0 bases and J by 8 bases. The sample originates from a study of T cell responses to AZD1222 COVID-19 vaccine (dated by TCRdb to about 2021). About the investigation overall: TCR sequencing was performed for 230 to 250 trial participants, of whom approximately 200 were given two doses of AZD1222 and approximately 25 were given two doses of MenACWY control vaccine. Trial participants were enrolled by age into subgroups of 18-55, 56-69 and 70-plus years, and around 140, 26 and 57 TCR-sequenced participants, respectively, were included in these subgroups. Paper-wide results and their limitations: Conclusions about previously exposed vaccinees are limited, since just five to seven AZD1222 recipients were seropositive for SARS-CoV-2 at baseline. Nearly half of unique spike-specific TCRs reportedly recognized epitopes outside regions mutated in the B.1.351 and B.1.1.7 variants. In the small 56-69-year group, the increase in depth fell short of significance, most likely because of low power. After two AZD1222 doses, both the breadth and the depth of spike-specific TCRs were significantly higher than at day 0 and than in MenACWY recipients. Because no day 14 peak-response samples were available, the repertoires could be characterized only after the peak T cell response. Most participants were white British and females outnumbered males, and the authors suggested that clonal diversity may have been underestimated. The vaccine-associated CD4 TCRs covered the entire spike protein, and the dominant responses fell in regions 160-218 and 743-854.

The intended sense of this specimen's time point label: about 28 days (+/-7) after the second vaccine dose. AZD1222 recipients with second doses at about 4 weeks or about 12 weeks were pooled, because spike-specific TCR depth and breadth did not differ between schedules. The vaccinee samples were drawn from two UK trials, COV001 and COV002, one of which was a single-blind randomized controlled phase 2/3 trial testing AZD1222 (ChAdOx1 nCoV-19) in healthy adults. For TCRbeta chain sequencing, PBMC samples were collected from trial participants at day 0 and at day 28 after the second dose. The CDR3 regions of human TCRbeta chains were analyzed by immunosequencing. On the study's bioinformatics: TCRs in the repertoires were compared against a reference library of SARS-CoV-2-specific TCRs that had been generated with the MIRA antigen-specificity platform. Breadth was defined as the fraction of unique TCRs that were SARS-CoV-2-associated. Depth was defined as the fraction of total T cells that were SARS-CoV-2-associated. Using the MIRA data, every spike-specific TCR was mapped to the spike region that the TCR reacted to and assigned to either a CD4 or a CD8 class. Log10-transformed breadth and depth values were compared by one-way ANOVA with Sidak's multiple comparisons tests. Drawn from immuneACCESS, this table holds only the in-frame rearrangements with V and J called that TCRdb kept. Clones are partly lost; checked studies trace under half to an unresolved V gene and leave the rest unexplained. Clonal size and the V and J genes are those of that table, whereas D and trimming came from the DNA. This sample is represented by about 120,000 clones; roughly 92% of them were singletons. The ten largest clones represent roughly 2.5% of the sample.

The chain uses TRBV18 and TRBJ1-1, with 8 bases in between that match TRBD1. Sequenced material: peripheral blood, taken 28 days after the second AZD1222 dose. The TCR originated in an adult who received the AZD1222 COVID-19 vaccine. CDR3 region: CASSPPWDREAFF. The nucleotide sequence reads as follows: TGTGCCAGCTCACCACCCTGGGACAGGGAAGCTTTCTTT.